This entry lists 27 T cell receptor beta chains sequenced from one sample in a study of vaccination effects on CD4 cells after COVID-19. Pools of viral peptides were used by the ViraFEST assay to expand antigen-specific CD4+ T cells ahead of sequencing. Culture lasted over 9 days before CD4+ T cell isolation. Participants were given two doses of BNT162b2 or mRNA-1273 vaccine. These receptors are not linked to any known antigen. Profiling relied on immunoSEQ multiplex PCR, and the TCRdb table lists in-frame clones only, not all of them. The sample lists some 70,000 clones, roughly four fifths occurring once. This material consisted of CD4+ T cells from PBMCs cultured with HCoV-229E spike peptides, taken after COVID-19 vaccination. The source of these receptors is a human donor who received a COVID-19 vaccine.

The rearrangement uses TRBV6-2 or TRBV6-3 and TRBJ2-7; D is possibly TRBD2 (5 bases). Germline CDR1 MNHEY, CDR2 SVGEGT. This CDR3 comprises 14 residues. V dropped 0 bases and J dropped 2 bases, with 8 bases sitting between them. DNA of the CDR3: TGTGCCAGCAGTTACTCCGGGATCCCCTACGAGCAGTACGTC. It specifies CASSYSGIPYEQYV.

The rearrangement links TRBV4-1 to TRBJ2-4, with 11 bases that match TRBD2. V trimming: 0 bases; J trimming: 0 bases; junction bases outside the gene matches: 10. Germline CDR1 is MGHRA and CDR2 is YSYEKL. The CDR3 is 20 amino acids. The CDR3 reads CASSQERTASGGIAKNIQYF. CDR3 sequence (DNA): TGCGCCAGCAGCCAAGAAAGAACGGCTAGCGGGGGGATAGCCAAAAACATTCAGTACTTC.

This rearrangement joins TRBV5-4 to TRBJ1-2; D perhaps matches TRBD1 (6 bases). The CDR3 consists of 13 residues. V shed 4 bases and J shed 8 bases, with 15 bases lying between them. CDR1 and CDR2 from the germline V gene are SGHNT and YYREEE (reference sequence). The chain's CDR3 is CASSPTGSEGYTF. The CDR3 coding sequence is TGTGCCAGCAGCCCTACAGGGAGTGAGGGCTACACCTTC.

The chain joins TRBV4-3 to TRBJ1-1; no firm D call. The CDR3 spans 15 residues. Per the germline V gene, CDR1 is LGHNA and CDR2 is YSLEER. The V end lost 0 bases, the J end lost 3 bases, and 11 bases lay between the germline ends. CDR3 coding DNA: TGCGCCAGCAGCCAAGATTCGGAGGGAGACACTGAAGCTTTCTTT. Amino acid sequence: CASSQDSEGDTEAFF.

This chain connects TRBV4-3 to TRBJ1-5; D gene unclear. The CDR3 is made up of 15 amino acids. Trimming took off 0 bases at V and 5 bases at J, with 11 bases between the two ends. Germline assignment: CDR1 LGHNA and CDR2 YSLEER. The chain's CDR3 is CASSQDLKGDQPQHF. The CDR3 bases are TGCGCCAGCAGCCAAGATTTGAAGGGAGATCAGCCCCAGCATTTT.

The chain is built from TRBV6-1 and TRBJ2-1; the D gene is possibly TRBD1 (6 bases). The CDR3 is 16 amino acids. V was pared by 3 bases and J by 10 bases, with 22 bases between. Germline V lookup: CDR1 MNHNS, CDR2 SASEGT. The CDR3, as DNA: TGTGCCAGCAGTGACCTTACAGGGTTTGGAGGTTTCGAGCAGTTCTTC. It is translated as CASSDLTGFGGFEQFF.

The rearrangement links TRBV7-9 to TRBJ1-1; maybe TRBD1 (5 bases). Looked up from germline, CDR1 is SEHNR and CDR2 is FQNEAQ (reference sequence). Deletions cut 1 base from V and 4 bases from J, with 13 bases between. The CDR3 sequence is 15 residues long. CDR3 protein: CASSLVSGRGTEAFF. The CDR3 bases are TGTGCCAGCAGCTTAGTGTCGGGGAGGGGCACTGAAGCTTTCTTT.

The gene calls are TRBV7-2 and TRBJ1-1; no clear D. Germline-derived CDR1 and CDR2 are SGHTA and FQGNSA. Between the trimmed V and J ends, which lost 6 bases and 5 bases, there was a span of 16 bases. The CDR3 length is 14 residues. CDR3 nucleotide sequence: TGTGCCAGCAGACCCGGGAGACTGGGTACTGAAGCTTTCTTT. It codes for CASRPGRLGTEAFF.

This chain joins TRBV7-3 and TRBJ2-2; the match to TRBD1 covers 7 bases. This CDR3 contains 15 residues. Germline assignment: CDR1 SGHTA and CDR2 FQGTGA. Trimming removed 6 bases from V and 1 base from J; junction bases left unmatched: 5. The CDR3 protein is CASRLGGLNTGELFF. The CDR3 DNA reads TGTGCCAGCAGACTAGGGGGCTTGAACACCGGGGAGCTGTTTTTT.

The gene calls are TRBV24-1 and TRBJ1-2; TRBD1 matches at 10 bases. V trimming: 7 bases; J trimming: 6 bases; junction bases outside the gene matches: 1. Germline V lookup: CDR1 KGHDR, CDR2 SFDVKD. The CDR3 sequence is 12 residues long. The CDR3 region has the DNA TGTGCCACCAGCGGGACAGGGGATGGCTACACCTTC. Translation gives CATSGTGDGYTF.

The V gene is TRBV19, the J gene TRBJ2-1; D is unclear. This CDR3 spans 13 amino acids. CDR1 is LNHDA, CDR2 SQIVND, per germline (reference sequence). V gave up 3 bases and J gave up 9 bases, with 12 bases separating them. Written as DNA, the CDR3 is TGTGCCAGTAGTATCTCCGTGTGGAGTGAGCAGTTCTTC. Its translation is CASSISVWSEQFF. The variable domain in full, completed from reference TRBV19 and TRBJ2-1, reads DGGITQSPKYLFRKEGQNVTLSCEQNLNHDAMYWYRQDPGQGLRLIYYSQIVNDFQKGDIAEGYSVSREKKESFPLTVTSAQKNPTAFYLCASSISVWSEQFFGPGTRLTVL.

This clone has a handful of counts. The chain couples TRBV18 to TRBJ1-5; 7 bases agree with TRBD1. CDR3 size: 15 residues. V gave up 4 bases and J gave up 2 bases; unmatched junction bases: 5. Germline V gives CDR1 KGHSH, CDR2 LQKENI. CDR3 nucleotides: TGTGCCAGCTCACGCAGACAGGGTGGCAATCAGCCCCAGCATTTT. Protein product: CASSRRQGGNQPQHF. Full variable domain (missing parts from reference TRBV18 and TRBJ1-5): NAGVMQNPRHLVRRRGQEARLRCSPMKGHSHVYWYRQLPEEGLKFMVYLQKENIIDESGMPKERFSAEFPKEGPSILRIQQVVRGDSAAYFCASSRRQGGNQPQHFGDGTRLSIL.

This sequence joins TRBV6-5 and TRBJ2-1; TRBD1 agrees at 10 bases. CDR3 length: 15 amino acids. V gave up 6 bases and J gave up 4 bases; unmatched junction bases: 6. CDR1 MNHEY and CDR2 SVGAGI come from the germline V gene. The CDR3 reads CASRSRTGGYNEQFF. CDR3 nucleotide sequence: TGTGCCAGCAGGAGCCGGACAGGGGGATACAATGAGCAGTTCTTC.

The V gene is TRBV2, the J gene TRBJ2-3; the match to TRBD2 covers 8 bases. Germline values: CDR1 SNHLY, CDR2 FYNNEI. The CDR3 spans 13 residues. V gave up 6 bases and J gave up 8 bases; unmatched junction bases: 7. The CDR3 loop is CASRPGGAGTQYF. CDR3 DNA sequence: TGTGCCAGCAGACCCGGGGGGGCGGGTACGCAGTATTTT.

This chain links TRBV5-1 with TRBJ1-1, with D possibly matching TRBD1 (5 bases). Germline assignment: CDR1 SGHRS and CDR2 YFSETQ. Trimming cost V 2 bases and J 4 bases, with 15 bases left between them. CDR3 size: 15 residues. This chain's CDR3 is CASSFGGLEGTEAFF. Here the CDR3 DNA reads TGCGCCAGCAGCTTTGGGGGGTTAGAGGGCACTGAAGCTTTCTTT.

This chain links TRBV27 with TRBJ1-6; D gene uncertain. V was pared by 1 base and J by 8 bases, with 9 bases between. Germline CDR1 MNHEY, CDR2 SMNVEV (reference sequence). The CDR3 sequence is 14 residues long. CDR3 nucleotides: TGTGCCAGCAGTTTATTTCCCCCAGATTCACCCCTCCACTTT. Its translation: CASSLFPPDSPLHF.

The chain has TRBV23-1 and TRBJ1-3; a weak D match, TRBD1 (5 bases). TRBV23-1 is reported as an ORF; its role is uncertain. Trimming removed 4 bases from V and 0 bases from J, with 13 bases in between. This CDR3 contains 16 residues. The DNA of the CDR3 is TGCGCCAGCAGTCCCCCCGGGGGGTTCTCTGGAAACACCATATATTTT. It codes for CASSPPGGFSGNTIYF.

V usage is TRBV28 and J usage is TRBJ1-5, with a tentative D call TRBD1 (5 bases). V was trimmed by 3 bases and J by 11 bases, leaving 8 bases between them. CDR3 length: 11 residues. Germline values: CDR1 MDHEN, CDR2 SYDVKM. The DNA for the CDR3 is TGTGCCAGCAGTTTTCGGGGGTCCCAGCATTTT. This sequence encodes CASSFRGSQHF.

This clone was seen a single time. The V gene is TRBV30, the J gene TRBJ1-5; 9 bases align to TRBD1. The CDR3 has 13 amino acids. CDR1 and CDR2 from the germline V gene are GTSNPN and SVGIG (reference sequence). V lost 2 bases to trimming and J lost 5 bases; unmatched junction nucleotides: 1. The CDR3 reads CAWSYRGHQPQHF. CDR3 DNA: TGTGCCTGGAGTTACAGGGGGCATCAGCCCCAGCATTTT.

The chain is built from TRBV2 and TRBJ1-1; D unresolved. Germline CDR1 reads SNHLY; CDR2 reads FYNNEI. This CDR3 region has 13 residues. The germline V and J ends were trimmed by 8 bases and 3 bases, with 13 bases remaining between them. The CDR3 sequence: CASGVYSYTEAFF. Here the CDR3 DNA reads TGTGCCAGCGGGGTGTACAGCTACACTGAAGCTTTCTTT.

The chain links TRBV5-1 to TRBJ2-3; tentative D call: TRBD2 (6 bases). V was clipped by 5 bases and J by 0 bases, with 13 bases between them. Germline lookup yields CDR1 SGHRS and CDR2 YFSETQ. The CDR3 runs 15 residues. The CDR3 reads CASREGSASTDTQYF. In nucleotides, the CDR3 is TGCGCCAGCAGGGAGGGGAGCGCTAGCACAGATACGCAGTATTTT.

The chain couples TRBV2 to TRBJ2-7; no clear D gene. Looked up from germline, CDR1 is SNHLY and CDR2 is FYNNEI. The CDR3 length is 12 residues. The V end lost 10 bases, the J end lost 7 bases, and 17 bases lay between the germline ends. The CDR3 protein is CATADPNQEQYV. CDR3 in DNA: TGTGCCACCGCCGACCCTAACCAGGAGCAGTACGTC.

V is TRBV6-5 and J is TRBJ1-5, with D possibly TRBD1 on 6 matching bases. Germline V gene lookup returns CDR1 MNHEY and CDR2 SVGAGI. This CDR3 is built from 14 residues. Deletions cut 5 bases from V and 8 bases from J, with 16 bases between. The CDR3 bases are TGTGCCAGCAGTACCTCGGGGGGCCGTAAGCCCCAGCATTTT. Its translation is CASSTSGGRKPQHF.

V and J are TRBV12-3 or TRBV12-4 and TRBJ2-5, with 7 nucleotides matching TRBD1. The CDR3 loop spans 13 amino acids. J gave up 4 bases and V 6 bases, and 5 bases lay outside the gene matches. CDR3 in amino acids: CASSRDSLETQYF. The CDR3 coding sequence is TGTGCCAGCAGCCGGGACAGTCTAGAGACCCAGTACTTC.

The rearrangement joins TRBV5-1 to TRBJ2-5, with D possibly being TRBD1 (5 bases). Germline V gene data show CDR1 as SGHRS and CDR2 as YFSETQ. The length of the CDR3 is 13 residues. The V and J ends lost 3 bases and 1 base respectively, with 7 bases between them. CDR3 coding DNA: TGCGCCAGCAGCTCCACAGGCCAAGAGACCCAGTACTTC. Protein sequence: CASSSTGQETQYF.

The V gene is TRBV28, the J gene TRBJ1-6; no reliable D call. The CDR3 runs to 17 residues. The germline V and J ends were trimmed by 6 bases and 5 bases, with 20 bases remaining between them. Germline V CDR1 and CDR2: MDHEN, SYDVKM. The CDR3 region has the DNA TGTGCCAGCAGACCTTTTTATGGGCGGGATGATAATTCACCCCTCCACTTT. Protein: CASRPFYGRDDNSPLHF.

CDR3: CASSRAGSSYEQYV. As DNA, the CDR3 is TGTGCCAGCAGTCGTGCAGGGAGCTCCTACGAGCAGTACGTC. The gene calls are TRBV25-1 and TRBJ2-7; the D call may be TRBD1 or TRBD2 (5 bases each). The V gene lost 5 bases and the J gene lost 0 bases, with 11 bases spanning the gap. This CDR3 comprises 14 residues. The V gene's germline CDR1 is MGHDK and CDR2 SYGVNS.